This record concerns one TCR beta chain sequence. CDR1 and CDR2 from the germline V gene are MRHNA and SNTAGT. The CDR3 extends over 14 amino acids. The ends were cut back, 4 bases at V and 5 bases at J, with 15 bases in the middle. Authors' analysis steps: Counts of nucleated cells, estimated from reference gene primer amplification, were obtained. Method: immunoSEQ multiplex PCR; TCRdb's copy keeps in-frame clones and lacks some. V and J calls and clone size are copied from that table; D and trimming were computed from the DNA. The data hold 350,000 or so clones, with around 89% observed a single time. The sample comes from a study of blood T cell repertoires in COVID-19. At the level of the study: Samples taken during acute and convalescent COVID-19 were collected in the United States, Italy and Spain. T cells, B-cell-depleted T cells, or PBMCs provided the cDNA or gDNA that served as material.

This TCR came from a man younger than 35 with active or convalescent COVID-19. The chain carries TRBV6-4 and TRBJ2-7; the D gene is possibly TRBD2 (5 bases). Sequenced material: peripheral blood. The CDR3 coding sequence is TGTGCCAGCAGTGGGATTGAGGGTTTCCACGAGCAGTACTTC. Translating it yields CASSGIEGFHEQYF.